This T cell receptor beta chain was found in a study of post-analysis software for immune sequencing data. In the study overall: Included courses were relapsing-remitting and secondary progressive multiple sclerosis; progressive-relapsing multiple sclerosis was also included. Study-wide results and caveats: In patients, about 5 TRBV segments were more frequent than in controls, with TRBV5-6, TRBV5-1 and TRBV20-1 among them. Normalized Chao1 diversity was significantly reduced in patients versus controls.

Carried by the TCR beta cDNA libraries were unique molecular identifiers. TCRdb re-called the PCR reads through MiXCR, storing one row per CDR3 protein. In the table there are more than 450,000 distinct CDR3 sequences, 40% to 50% of which are singletons. The germline gives CDR1 MNHNS, CDR2 SASEGT. The CDR3 covers 14 residues. J was trimmed by 0 bases and V by 8 bases; bases with no gene match: 5. To note about this clonotype: Its antigen is not identified.

The V and J genes are TRBV6-1 and TRBJ2-3, with 7 positions matching TRBD1. The TCR comes from a girl aged 5-17 years with multiple sclerosis. The sequenced sample was blood. This CDR3 is CASDPGQSTDTQYF. The CDR3 DNA is TGTGCCAGCGATCCGGGACAGAGCACAGATACGCAGTATTTT.